A selection of T cell receptor beta chains follows, all from one sample in a study of cytomegalovirus exposure and HLA in healthy donors. Profiled with immunoSEQ multiplex PCR; TCRdb holds only in-frame clones, not every one. This sample has about 130,000 clones, with about 80% found just once. The sequenced sample consisted of PBMCs. These TCRs come from a boy aged 2 to 10 in good health and CMV-seronegative. CDR3s include the opening cysteine and the closing phenylalanine or tryptophan. The order of the fields is J gene, V gene, clone size, D gene, CDR3 DNA, CDR3 protein. A D gene is named only where the DNA matches it firmly. The size entry is marked missing in some rows and otherwise reads once, few, many or a size class.

j_call: TRBJ2-7; v_call: TRBV7-9; clone_size: .; d_call: .; cdr3_nt: TGTGCCAGCAGCTTTTCGTCCCGGGTCTCCTACGAGCAGTACTTC; cdr3_aa: CASSFSSRVSYEQYF
j_call: TRBJ2-1; v_call: TRBV6-4; clone_size: once; d_call: .; cdr3_nt: TGTGCCAGCAGTGCAAAGGGGGAGGGTGAGCAGTTCTTC; cdr3_aa: CASSAKGEGEQFF
j_call: TRBJ1-3; v_call: TRBV2; clone_size: few; d_call: .; cdr3_nt: TGTGCCAGCTGGGGCCTGTTTTCTGGAAACACCATATATTTT; cdr3_aa: CASWGLFSGNTIYF
j_call: TRBJ1-1; v_call: TRBV27; clone_size: .; d_call: TRBD1; cdr3_nt: TGTGCCAGCAGTGCCTTACAGGGGGGGGACACTGAAGCTTTCTTT; cdr3_aa: CASSALQGGDTEAFF
j_call: TRBJ2-1; v_call: TRBV7-6; clone_size: once; d_call: TRBD2; cdr3_nt: TGTGCCAGCAGCACCCTAGCGGGGGGGGTTAGTGAGCAGTTCTTC; cdr3_aa: CASSTLAGGVSEQFF
j_call: TRBJ2-6; v_call: TRBV7-2; clone_size: .; d_call: .; cdr3_nt: TGTGCCAGCAGCCCCAGGGCTGGGGCCAACGTCCTGACTTTC; cdr3_aa: CASSPRAGANVLTF
j_call: TRBJ2-1; v_call: TRBV19; clone_size: .; d_call: TRBD2; cdr3_nt: TGTGCCAGTAGGGCCCAGCGGGAGATTGATGAGCAGTTCTTC; cdr3_aa: CASRAQREIDEQFF
j_call: TRBJ1-2; v_call: TRBV19; clone_size: few; d_call: TRBD1; cdr3_nt: TGTGCCAGTAGTAACAGGGGCCCCTATGGCTACACCTTC; cdr3_aa: CASSNRGPYGYTF
j_call: TRBJ1-1; v_call: TRBV30; clone_size: few; d_call: TRBD1; cdr3_nt: TGTGCGGGAACAGGGGCGTACACTGAAGCTTTCTTT; cdr3_aa: CAGTGAYTEAFF
j_call: TRBJ2-1; v_call: TRBV9; clone_size: .; d_call: TRBD2; cdr3_nt: TGTGCCAGCAGCCATCTCCCTGAGTGGGAGGGCCCAGATAGCTCCTACAATGAGCAGTTCTTC; cdr3_aa: CASSHLPEWEGPDSSYNEQFF
j_call: TRBJ1-2; v_call: TRBV6-6; clone_size: .; d_call: .; cdr3_nt: TGTGCCAGCAGTTACGCGCAGGGAAGGTATGGCTACACCTTC; cdr3_aa: CASSYAQGRYGYTF
j_call: TRBJ2-5; v_call: TRBV7-2; clone_size: .; d_call: TRBD1; cdr3_nt: TGTGCCAGCAGCTTAGGTCCAGGGGGCGTAGGAGAGACCCAGTACTTC; cdr3_aa: CASSLGPGGVGETQYF
j_call: TRBJ1-2; v_call: TRBV6-5; clone_size: .; d_call: .; cdr3_nt: TGTGCCAGCAGTTACTCGGCGGGGACCTTTGGCTACACCTTC; cdr3_aa: CASSYSAGTFGYTF
j_call: TRBJ2-7; v_call: TRBV9; clone_size: .; d_call: .; cdr3_nt: TGTGCCAGCAGCATAACAGGATCAAGCTACGAGCAGTACTTC; cdr3_aa: CASSITGSSYEQYF
j_call: TRBJ2-2; v_call: TRBV9; clone_size: .; d_call: TRBD2; cdr3_nt: TGTGCCAGCAGCGTAGCGCTAGCGGGAGTGGGCGGGGAGCTGTTTTTT; cdr3_aa: CASSVALAGVGGELFF
j_call: TRBJ1-3; v_call: TRBV2; clone_size: .; d_call: TRBD1; cdr3_nt: TGTGCCAGCAGTTTCTCGATAGGACAGGGCATCGGGAACACCATATATTTT; cdr3_aa: CASSFSIGQGIGNTIYF
j_call: TRBJ1-2; v_call: TRBV7-9; clone_size: .; d_call: .; cdr3_nt: TGTGCCAGCAGCTCTTCCACGACAGGAAACTATGGCTACACCTTC; cdr3_aa: CASSSSTTGNYGYTF
j_call: TRBJ2-1; v_call: TRBV6-4; clone_size: .; d_call: TRBD1; cdr3_nt: TGTGCCAGCAGTCCTTCGACAGGGCCCTACAATGAGCAGTTCTTC; cdr3_aa: CASSPSTGPYNEQFF
j_call: TRBJ1-1; v_call: TRBV7-9; clone_size: .; d_call: .; cdr3_nt: TGTTCCAGCGATTCAGGCAACACTGAAGCTTTCTTT; cdr3_aa: CSSDSGNTEAFF
j_call: TRBJ1-1; v_call: TRBV30; clone_size: few; d_call: .; cdr3_nt: TGTGCCTGGAGTGTACATAAGTCCGGGACTGAAGCTTTCTTT; cdr3_aa: CAWSVHKSGTEAFF
j_call: TRBJ1-1; v_call: TRBV5-1; clone_size: .; d_call: .; cdr3_nt: TGCGCCAGCAGCTCCGGGGTCAACACTGAAGCTTTCTTT; cdr3_aa: CASSSGVNTEAFF
j_call: TRBJ2-1; v_call: TRBV30; clone_size: .; d_call: TRBD2; cdr3_nt: TGTGCCTCCTCCGGGCTAGCGGGGGGCAATGAGCAGTTCTTC; cdr3_aa: CASSGLAGGNEQFF
j_call: TRBJ2-5; v_call: TRBV6-6; clone_size: .; d_call: .; cdr3_nt: TGTGCCAGCGCTAGACAGGCTAAAGAGACCCAGTACTTC; cdr3_aa: CASARQAKETQYF
j_call: TRBJ2-7; v_call: TRBV6-6; clone_size: few; d_call: .; cdr3_nt: TGTGCCAGCAGTTACTCGGACAGCTCCTACGAGCAGTACTTC; cdr3_aa: CASSYSDSSYEQYF
j_call: TRBJ2-1; v_call: TRBV1; clone_size: few; d_call: .; cdr3_nt: TGCACCAGTGCCGGGACTAGCACAGGCAATGAGCAGTTCTTC; cdr3_aa: CTSAGTSTGNEQFF
j_call: TRBJ2-5; v_call: TRBV5-4; clone_size: .; d_call: TRBD2; cdr3_nt: TGTGCCAGCAGCTTGGTGCTAGCGGGGGGCGAGGAGACCCAGTACTTC; cdr3_aa: CASSLVLAGGEETQYF
j_call: TRBJ2-1; v_call: TRBV28; clone_size: few; d_call: TRBD1; cdr3_nt: TGTGCCAGCAGTCCCCTTGACAGGGGGCAATACAATGAGCAGTTCTTC; cdr3_aa: CASSPLDRGQYNEQFF
j_call: TRBJ1-4; v_call: TRBV19; clone_size: few; d_call: .; cdr3_nt: TGTGCCAGTAGTTTTCCAGGGGAGACTGAAAAACTGTTTTTT; cdr3_aa: CASSFPGETEKLFF
j_call: TRBJ2-1; v_call: TRBV25-1; clone_size: .; d_call: TRBD2; cdr3_nt: TGTGCCAGCAGTGAAAGGAGCGGGAGGCGACGGAATGAGCAGTTCTTC; cdr3_aa: CASSERSGRRRNEQFF
j_call: TRBJ1-2; v_call: TRBV9; clone_size: .; d_call: TRBD1; cdr3_nt: TGTGCCAGCAGCGAAAACACAGGGGCGGTTAACTATGGCTACACCTTC; cdr3_aa: CASSENTGAVNYGYTF
j_call: TRBJ2-7; v_call: TRBV14; clone_size: .; d_call: .; cdr3_nt: TGTGCCAGCAGCCCTCGGACAGCTTCCTACGAGCAGTACTTC; cdr3_aa: CASSPRTASYEQYF
j_call: TRBJ1-5; v_call: TRBV7-9; clone_size: .; d_call: TRBD1; cdr3_nt: TGTGCCAGCAGCTCACCAGGGGGAGATCAGCCCCAGCATTTT; cdr3_aa: CASSSPGGDQPQHF
j_call: TRBJ1-5; v_call: TRBV10-3; clone_size: .; d_call: .; cdr3_nt: TGTGCCATCAGTGAGTCGATTGGCTCCAAGGGGGTAGTCAATCAGCCCCAGCATTTT; cdr3_aa: CAISESIGSKGVVNQPQHF
j_call: TRBJ1-6; v_call: TRBV18; clone_size: .; d_call: .; cdr3_nt: TGTGCCAGCTCACCAAAAGTGGCAGGGGCGAATTCACCCCTCCACTTT; cdr3_aa: CASSPKVAGANSPLHF
j_call: TRBJ2-7; v_call: TRBV19; clone_size: once; d_call: TRBD2; cdr3_nt: TGTGCCAGTAGTCTCGGGGGGACTGAAGCCTACGAGCAGTACTTC; cdr3_aa: CASSLGGTEAYEQYF
j_call: TRBJ2-5; v_call: TRBV5-6; clone_size: .; d_call: TRBD2; cdr3_nt: TGTGCCAGCAGCTGGGGACTAGCGGGGGGGACCCAGTACTTC; cdr3_aa: CASSWGLAGGTQYF
j_call: TRBJ1-2; v_call: TRBV7-9; clone_size: .; d_call: .; cdr3_nt: TGTGCCAGCAGCTTAGATTCCGGACAATCCGACTACACCTTC; cdr3_aa: CASSLDSGQSDYTF
j_call: TRBJ2-5; v_call: TRBV4-2; clone_size: .; d_call: TRBD1; cdr3_nt: TGTGCCAGCAGCCACGGATTGGGACAGGGAGGAGAGACCCAGTACTTC; cdr3_aa: CASSHGLGQGGETQYF
j_call: TRBJ1-2; v_call: TRBV19; clone_size: .; d_call: .; cdr3_nt: TGTGCCAGTAGTATAACGGTTCAACGGGCAACAGGGAATGTTGGCTACACCTTC; cdr3_aa: CASSITVQRATGNVGYTF
j_call: TRBJ2-7; v_call: TRBV29-1; clone_size: .; d_call: TRBD2; cdr3_nt: TGCAGCGTCCTCGGACTAGCGGGGGGCGAGCAGTACTTC; cdr3_aa: CSVLGLAGGEQYF
j_call: TRBJ2-5; v_call: TRBV4-3; clone_size: .; d_call: .; cdr3_nt: TGCGCCAGCAGCCAAGATTGGGCGGGGACCCCGTACCAAGGGACCCAGTACTTC; cdr3_aa: CASSQDWAGTPYQGTQYF
j_call: TRBJ2-5; v_call: TRBV30; clone_size: once; d_call: TRBD1; cdr3_nt: TGTGCCTGGAAGCAGGGGGCCGCAGAGACCCAGTACTTC; cdr3_aa: CAWKQGAAETQYF